These 16 T cell receptor beta chains were all obtained from the same sample, sequenced in a study of Ad26.COV2.S vaccination and SARS-CoV-2 variants. Only in-frame clones appear in the TCRdb table, and some are missing; sequencing was by immunoSEQ multiplex PCR. The sample lists fewer than 500,000 clones, approximately 89% occurring once. This sample's treatment: some 19 received Ad26.COV2.S at low or high dose, single or two shots; about 5 received placebo; per-sample allocation not given. Each sample was drawn 63 days after the first injection (of vaccine or placebo). Sequencing used peripheral blood, obtained in a trial of Ad26.COV2.S vaccine versus placebo. The receptors were gathered from a person aged 18-65 years who received the Ad26.COV2.S COVID-19 vaccine or a placebo.

V and J are TRBV4-1 and TRBJ2-7, with 10 bases identical to TRBD2. After removal of 2 bases from V and 1 base from J, the junction contained 2 bases not matched to a gene. The CDR3 extends over 15 amino acids. Germline CDR1 and CDR2: MGHRA and YSYEKL. The CDR3 sequence is CASSQLAGVSYEQYV. The CDR3 coding sequence is TGCGCCAGCAGCCAACTAGCGGGAGTTTCCTACGAGCAGTACGTC.

The chain employs TRBV28 and TRBJ1-2; D is unresolved. CDR3 size: 13 residues. Germline CDR1 and CDR2: MDHEN and SYDVKM. V lost 3 bases to trimming and J lost 4 bases, with 9 bases between them. The CDR3 loop is CASSFSFTYGYTF. The CDR3 coding sequence is TGTGCCAGCAGTTTCAGTTTTACCTATGGCTACACCTTC.

The chain has TRBV4-3 and TRBJ1-2; 9 bases fit TRBD1. The CDR3 consists of 15 residues. Unmatched junction bases numbered 4, after V lost 1 base and J lost 4 bases. Germline values: CDR1 LGHNA, CDR2 YSLEER. In nucleotides, the CDR3 is TGCGCCAGCAGCCAAGTCGGGGGACAGGGCTATGGCTACACCTTC. The encoded protein is CASSQVGGQGYGYTF.

The chain joins TRBV9 to TRBJ1-2; D is perhaps TRBD1 (5 bases). CDR3 length: 14 residues. Trimming stripped 0 bases from V and 1 base from J, with 7 bases between. Germline CDR1 and CDR2: SGDLS and YYNGEE. This CDR3 reads CASSVVGDNYGYTF. The CDR3 coding sequence is TGTGCCAGCAGCGTAGTAGGGGATAACTATGGCTACACCTTC.

This sequence joins TRBV7-8 and TRBJ2-7, with no clear D. Germline loops: CDR1 SGHVS, CDR2 FQNEAQ. Trimming took 4 bases from V and 1 from J, leaving 5 bases between them. The CDR3 loop spans 12 amino acids. In nucleotides, the CDR3 is TGTGCCAGCAGCTATAATTCCTACGAGCAGTACTTC. It translates to CASSYNSYEQYF.

This clone has only one observation. The J gene is TRBJ2-2, the V gene TRBV7-2; perhaps TRBD2 as D (6 bases). Trimming removed 8 bases from V and 2 bases from J, with 9 bases in between. The CDR3 extends over 13 amino acids. Germline assignment: CDR1 SGHTA and CDR2 FQGNSA. The CDR3 bases are TGTGCCAGCGCGGGGAGCAACACCGGGGAGCTGTTTTTT. Translated, it gives CASAGSNTGELFF.

The rearrangement uses TRBV11-3 and TRBJ2-1; D could derive from TRBD1 or TRBD2 (6 bases each). The germline V and J ends were trimmed by 5 bases and 4 bases, with 9 bases remaining between them. CDR1 is SGHNT, CDR2 YENEEA, per germline. The CDR3 has 13 amino acids. CDR3 sequence reads: CASSRGQYNEQFF. As DNA, the CDR3 is TGTGCCAGCAGCCGGGGGCAATACAATGAGCAGTTCTTC.

The chain has TRBV11-3 and TRBJ1-1, with D possibly TRBD1 on 5 matching bases. This CDR3 region has 13 residues. The V end was cut by 3 bases, the J end by 8 bases, with 13 bases between. Germline V gives CDR1 SGHNT, CDR2 YENEEA. CDR3 loop: CASSLLTGTEAFF. In DNA form, the CDR3 reads TGTGCCAGCAGCTTGCTCACGGGGACCGAAGCTTTCTTT.

The chain has TRBV6-5 and TRBJ1-2; 11 bases fit TRBD1. Losses at the gene ends were 6 bases for V and 4 bases for J; bases not matched to a gene: 4. The length of the CDR3 is 14 residues. Germline V lookup: CDR1 MNHEY, CDR2 SVGAGI. CDR3 sequence reads: CASSRGQGGYGYTF. As DNA, the CDR3 is TGTGCCAGCAGCCGGGGACAGGGGGGCTATGGCTACACCTTC.

This clone was recorded only once. This chain connects TRBV13 to TRBJ2-7; D possibly corresponds to TRBD1 (6 bases). The V end lost 2 bases, the J end lost 2 bases, and 7 bases lay between the germline ends. The germline V gene encodes CDR1 PRHDT and CDR2 FYEKMQ (reference sequence). This CDR3 contains 13 residues. CDR3 nucleotides: TGTGCCAGCAGCTTACAGGGGACCTACGAGCAGTACTTC. Amino acid sequence: CASSLQGTYEQYF.

This clone was observed a few times. This rearrangement joins TRBV4-1 to TRBJ1-1, with TRBD1 matching over 7 bases. V lost 6 bases and J lost 0; bases outside the gene matches: 13. The germline V gene encodes CDR1 MGHRA and CDR2 YSYEKL. The CDR3 spans 17 residues. The CDR3 reads CASSPLTGLMMNTEAFF. In DNA form, the CDR3 reads TGCGCCAGCAGTCCCCTGACAGGGTTAATGATGAACACTGAAGCTTTCTTT.

This clone was detected only once. This chain uses TRBV5-1 with TRBJ1-2, with 7 positions matching TRBD1. CDR1 and CDR2 (germline): SGHRS, YFSETQ. The CDR3 runs 14 residues. Trimming at V came to 4 bases and at J to 4 bases, leaving 7 bases not matched to a gene. The CDR3 nucleotides read TGCGCCAGCAGCACAGGACAGGACCCCTATGGCTACACCTTC. Residues: CASSTGQDPYGYTF.

V is TRBV30 and J is TRBJ1-3; D unresolved. V was trimmed by 5 bases and J by 0 bases, leaving 8 bases between them. Germline CDR1 is GTSNPN and CDR2 is SVGIG (reference sequence). This CDR3 region has 13 residues. The CDR3 is CAWDVVSGNTIYF. CDR3 DNA: TGTGCCTGGGACGTTGTCTCTGGAAACACCATATATTTT.

This clone was detected once. V gene TRBV7-2 combines with J gene TRBJ1-3; no firm D call. Trimming removed 4 bases at V and 3 bases at J, with 10 bases between. Germline values: CDR1 SGHTA, CDR2 FQGNSA. The CDR3 is made up of 14 amino acids. As DNA, the CDR3 is TGTGCCAGCAGCTCCGGGATTGTTGGAAACACCATATATTTT. It encodes CASSSGIVGNTIYF.

This clone came up once. The chain carries TRBV5-1 and TRBJ2-7; possibly TRBD1 for D (7 bases). Trimming took 4 bases from V and 3 from J, leaving 14 bases between them. This CDR3 comprises 14 residues. CDR1 is SGHRS, CDR2 YFSETQ, per germline. This CDR3 is CASSTRQGGYEQYF. CDR3 nucleotide sequence: TGCGCCAGCAGCACACGACAGGGAGGCTACGAGCAGTACTTC.

The V and J genes are TRBV7-3 and TRBJ2-2; D ambiguous. V was clipped by 5 bases and J by 5 bases, with 6 bases between them. The CDR3 runs 12 residues. CDR1 is SGHTA and CDR2 is FQGTGA in the germline V gene. The CDR3 protein is CASSPPTGELFF. DNA of the CDR3: TGTGCCAGCAGCCCCCCTACCGGGGAGCTGTTTTTT.